These 28 T cell receptor beta chains were sequenced from one sample in a study of graft-versus-host responses after intestinal transplantation. Repertoires were generated with immunoSEQ multiplex PCR, while TCRdb's copy carries only in-frame clones and drops some. The profile covers under 40,000 clones, with over 85% appearing a single time and 0.65% to 0.95% taken by the ten largest. The material was PBMCs, obtained 16 days after intestinal transplant. These receptors originate from a human patient who received an intestinal transplant, so some T cells may come from the graft donor.

This chain links TRBV4-3 with TRBJ1-2, with D possibly TRBD1 on 6 matching bases. Germline V gives CDR1 LGHNA, CDR2 YSLEER. There are 13 residues in the CDR3. Trimming left V 3 bases short and J 6 bases short, with 11 bases between. CDR3 DNA sequence: TGCGCCAGCAGCCAGGGGGGGGGCGATGGCTACACCTTC. This sequence encodes CASSQGGGDGYTF.

In its sample, this clone was seen a few times. The chain recombines TRBV7-9 with TRBJ1-4, with no clear D. The V gene's germline CDR1 is SEHNR and CDR2 FQNEAQ (reference sequence). The CDR3 has 12 residues. Trimming stripped 5 bases from V and 4 bases from J, with 5 bases between. The CDR3 sequence: CASSLDNEKLFF. Here the CDR3 DNA reads TGTGCCAGCAGCCTTGATAATGAAAAACTGTTTTTT. Filled out from reference TRBV7-9 and TRBJ1-4, the complete variable domain reads DTGVSQNPRHKITKRGQNVTFRCDPISEHNRLYWYRQTLGQGPEFLTYFQNEAQLEKSRLLSDRFSAERPKGSFSTLEIQRTEQGDSAMYLCASSLDNEKLFFGSGTQLSVL.

This chain joins TRBV10-3 and TRBJ2-7, with 11 bases aligning to TRBD2. Germline V gene lookup returns CDR1 ENHRY and CDR2 SYGVKD. J was trimmed by 2 bases and V by 5 bases; bases with no gene match: 11. The CDR3 totals 17 residues. The CDR3 DNA reads TGTGCCATCAGTCCGGTTAGCGGGAGGGCCTTTCCCTACGAGCAGTACTTC. Protein: CAISPVSGRAFPYEQYF.

V gene TRBV10-3 combines with J gene TRBJ1-5, with 8 bases matching TRBD1. The CDR3 extends over 16 amino acids. From germline, CDR1 is ENHRY and CDR2 SYGVKD. J lost 2 bases, V lost 8 bases, and 11 bases had no gene match. CDR3 protein: CAIQDGDRGGNQPQHF. CDR3 DNA: TGTGCCATCCAAGATGGAGACAGGGGAGGCAATCAGCCCCAGCATTTT.

The rearrangement links TRBV30 to TRBJ1-6; D is unresolved. Trimming stripped 8 bases from V and 2 bases from J, with 10 bases between. The CDR3 consists of 13 residues. In germline, CDR1 is GTSNPN, CDR2 SVGIG (reference sequence). In DNA form, the CDR3 reads TGTGCCCGGCAGGAGACCTATAATTCACCCCTCCACTTT. This encodes CARQETYNSPLHF.

The chain links TRBV19 to TRBJ2-2, with D unresolved. This CDR3 comprises 16 residues. Germline V lookup: CDR1 LNHDA, CDR2 SQIVND (reference sequence). The V end lost 3 bases, the J end lost 6 bases, and 17 bases lay between the germline ends. In nucleotides, the CDR3 is TGTGCCAGTAGTATGGGCACTCACTTTCCGGCCGGGGAGCTGTTTTTT. It codes for CASSMGTHFPAGELFF.

The chain employs TRBV5-6 and TRBJ2-3, with no clear D. The CDR3 loop spans 13 amino acids. The germline CDR1 and CDR2 sequences are SGHDT and YYEEEE. Between the trimmed V and J ends, which lost 3 bases and 4 bases, there was a span of 9 bases. The CDR3, as DNA: TGTGCCAGCAGCTCATACTCATCAGATACGCAGTATTTT. Residues: CASSSYSSDTQYF.

The rearrangement links TRBV7-8 to TRBJ2-5; 7 bases line up with TRBD2. CDR3 size: 14 residues. The germline V gene encodes CDR1 SGHVS and CDR2 FQNEAQ. Trimming removed 2 bases from V and 7 bases from J; junction bases left unmatched: 7. DNA of the CDR3: TGTGCCAGCAGCTTAATTGGGTGGGGGGGGACCCAGTACTTC. As protein: CASSLIGWGGTQYF.

The chain couples TRBV18 to TRBJ1-1, with D possibly matching TRBD1 (5 bases). Deletions cut 1 base from V and 0 bases from J, with 15 bases between. This CDR3 is built from 17 residues. Germline V gene data show CDR1 as KGHSH and CDR2 as LQKENI. In DNA form, the CDR3 reads TGTGCCAGCTCACCACTTATGACAGTAAACTTGAACACTGAAGCTTTCTTT. Translating gives CASSPLMTVNLNTEAFF.

In its sample, this clone was seen once. The chain couples TRBV6-6 to TRBJ1-1; D remains unclear. CDR3 size: 13 residues. The V end was cut by 2 bases, the J end by 4 bases, with 8 bases between. Germline CDR1 reads MNHNY; CDR2 reads SVGAGI (reference sequence). CDR3 nucleotide sequence: TGTGCCAGCAGTTACAGGGAGAGCACTGAAGCTTTCTTT. Protein: CASSYRESTEAFF.

The DNA for the CDR3 is TGCGCCAGCAGCTCTGACAGGGAGAACAATGAGCAGTTCTTC. It codes for CASSSDRENNEQFF. The genes are TRBV5-1 and TRBJ2-1, with 7 bases lining up with TRBD1. The V gene's germline CDR1 is SGHRS and CDR2 YFSETQ. Losses at the gene ends were 3 bases for V and 5 bases for J; bases not matched to a gene: 5. The CDR3 runs to 14 residues.

The V call is TRBV6-1, the J call TRBJ1-1; D might be TRBD1 (6 bases). Looked up from germline, CDR1 is MNHNS and CDR2 is SASEGT. This CDR3 spans 13 amino acids. Trimming took off 8 bases at V and 2 bases at J, with 12 bases between the two ends. Written as DNA, the CDR3 is TGTGCCAGCCCGGACAGCCCTAACACTGAAGCTTTCTTT. This encodes CASPDSPNTEAFF.

The chain combines TRBV19 with TRBJ2-5; 11 bases match TRBD1. CDR3 length: 16 amino acids. The germline V gene has CDR1 LNHDA and CDR2 SQIVND (reference sequence). The ends lost 1 base at V and 2 bases at J; junction bases unmatched: 3. CDR3 amino acids: CASSIGTGGRQETQYF. CDR3 nucleotides: TGTGCCAGTAGTATAGGGACAGGGGGCCGACAAGAGACCCAGTACTTC. Filled out from reference TRBV19 and TRBJ2-5, the complete variable domain reads DGGITQSPKYLFRKEGQNVTLSCEQNLNHDAMYWYRQDPGQGLRLIYYSQIVNDFQKGDIAEGYSVSREKKESFPLTVTSAQKNPTAFYLCASSIGTGGRQETQYFGPGTRLLVL.

The chain employs TRBV7-9 and TRBJ1-4; possibly TRBD1 for D (6 bases). The CDR3 is 17 amino acids. V gave up 5 bases and J gave up 5 bases, with 21 bases separating them. Germline-derived CDR1 and CDR2 are SEHNR and FQNEAQ (reference sequence). The CDR3 nucleotides read TGTGCCAGCAGCCCCCGACCAGGGGTGCCGAAGAATGAAAAACTGTTTTTT. Residues: CASSPRPGVPKNEKLFF.

This chain joins TRBV28 and TRBJ2-7; D is unresolved. This CDR3 comprises 15 residues. V lost 5 bases, J lost 3 bases, and 17 bases lay in between. Germline lookup yields CDR1 MDHEN and CDR2 SYDVKM. The CDR3 nucleotides are TGTGCCAGCAGTCTCCAGGTTGAGACGGGCTACGAGCAGTACTTC. It translates to CASSLQVETGYEQYF.

V is TRBV5-7 and J is TRBJ1-5; D gene unclear. TRBV5-7 is noted as an ORF with a role that remains uncertain. The V end lost 4 bases, the J end lost 3 bases, and 8 bases lay between the germline ends. The CDR3 is made up of 13 amino acids. CDR3 region: CASSIGNNQPQHF. The CDR3, as DNA: TGTGCCAGCAGCATCGGAAACAATCAGCCCCAGCATTTT.

J is TRBJ2-2 and V is TRBV15; the D gene is possibly TRBD1 (6 bases). CDR1 LNHNV and CDR2 YYDKDF come from the germline V gene (reference sequence). V was cut by 1 base and J by 5 bases, with 11 bases left in between. The CDR3 runs 15 residues. The CDR3, as DNA: TGTGCCACCAGCAGAGCTCCAGGGGAAACCGGGGAGCTGTTTTTT. This encodes CATSRAPGETGELFF. The whole variable domain, remainder taken from reference TRBV15 and TRBJ2-2, is DAMVIQNPRYQVTQFGKPVTLSCSQTLNHNVMYWYQQKSSQAPKLLFHYYDKDFNNEADTPDNFQSRRPNTSFCFLDIRSPGLGDTAMYLCATSRAPGETGELFFGEGSRLTVL.

This clone was found once. The rearrangement uses TRBV28 and TRBJ2-7; 13 bases fit TRBD2. J was trimmed by 5 bases and V by 10 bases; bases with no gene match: 5. This CDR3 is 13 amino acids long. The germline gives CDR1 MDHEN, CDR2 SYDVKM. The CDR3 DNA sequence: TGTGCCACACGGACTAGCGGGAGAAACGAGCAGTACTTC. It is translated as CATRTSGRNEQYF. Complete variable domain (other parts from reference TRBV28 and TRBJ2-7): DVKVTQSSRYLVKRTGEKVFLECVQDMDHENMFWYRQDPGLGLRLIYFSYDVKMKEKGDIPEGYSVSREKKERFSLILESASTNQTSMYLCATRTSGRNEQYFGPGTRLTVT.

This clone has just one count. This chain links TRBV7-2 with TRBJ2-2; TRBD2 agrees at 8 bases. Germline loops: CDR1 SGHTA, CDR2 FQGNSA. The CDR3 sequence is 16 residues long. Trimming cost V 5 bases and J 2 bases; bases outside gene matches: 7. The CDR3 here is CASSQVREGNTGELFF. DNA of the CDR3: TGTGCCAGCAGCCAAGTACGGGAGGGCAACACCGGGGAGCTGTTTTTT.

The chain couples TRBV30 to TRBJ2-1; TRBD2 matches at 7 bases. With 0 bases clipped from V and 6 bases from J, the junction kept 2 bases outside the gene matches. CDR1 and CDR2 from the germline V gene are GTSNPN and SVGIG (reference sequence). The CDR3 loop spans 13 amino acids. The CDR3 loop is CAWSVSSGNEQFF. DNA of the CDR3: TGTGCCTGGAGTGTATCTAGCGGCAATGAGCAGTTCTTC.

V usage is TRBV5-1 and J usage is TRBJ2-6; 11 bases are shared with TRBD1. The CDR3 consists of 18 residues. The J segment lost 0 bases and the V segment lost 2 bases, leaving 4 bases of the junction unmatched. CDR1 and CDR2 from the germline V gene are SGHRS and YFSETQ. The CDR3 sequence is CASSLSGTGGSGANVLTF. The CDR3 region has the DNA TGCGCCAGCAGCTTATCGGGGACAGGGGGCTCTGGGGCCAACGTCCTGACTTTC.

The chain is built from TRBV11-2 and TRBJ2-7, with TRBD1 matching 7 bases. This CDR3 region has 16 residues. CDR1 is SGHAT, CDR2 FQNNGV, per germline. V was clipped by 5 bases and J by 2 bases; unmatched bases: 12. The CDR3 reads CASSGYRGPNTYEQYF. The CDR3 nucleotides are TGTGCCAGCAGCGGATACAGGGGCCCTAATACCTACGAGCAGTACTTC.

Worth noting for this clone: An end of the junction differs from the germline gene, which may be a read error. Other DNA variants within this sample encode the same CDR3. This rearrangement joins TRBV15 to TRBJ2-3; 8 bases match TRBD1. The CDR3 is 16 residues long. Per the germline V gene, CDR1 is LNHNV and CDR2 is YYDKDF (reference sequence). The CDR3 DNA reads as TGTGCCACCAGCAGATCCAGGGGGCGGGTCACAGATACGCAGTACTTT. Its protein is CATSRSRGRVTDTQYF.

This chain connects TRBV4-1 to TRBJ2-5, with TRBD1 matching 7 bases. CDR1 and CDR2 (germline): MGHRA, YSYEKL. J was trimmed by 5 bases and V by 4 bases; bases with no gene match: 1. The CDR3 totals 12 residues. The CDR3: CASSLRGETQYF. In DNA form, the CDR3 reads TGCGCCAGCAGCCTCAGGGGGGAGACCCAGTACTTC.

The V and J genes are TRBV7-9 and TRBJ1-2, with 7 bases identical to TRBD1. CDR1 is SEHNR and CDR2 is FQNEAQ in the germline V gene (reference sequence). The J segment lost 4 bases and the V segment lost 3 bases, leaving 8 bases of the junction unmatched. The CDR3 totals 15 residues. The CDR3, as DNA: TGTGCCAGCAGCTTCCCCAGACAGGGCAGCTATGGCTACACCTTC. Translated, it gives CASSFPRQGSYGYTF.

The gene calls are TRBV9 and TRBJ2-2; no firm D call. Looked up from germline, CDR1 is SGDLS and CDR2 is YYNGEE. The CDR3 runs to 15 residues. The V end was cut by 4 bases, the J end by 1 base, with 11 bases between. The CDR3 here is CASSTQPLNTGELFF. The CDR3, as DNA: TGTGCCAGCAGCACCCAACCCTTGAACACCGGGGAGCTGTTTTTT.

The chain has TRBV7-6 and TRBJ2-7; 13 nucleotides line up with TRBD2. Per the germline V gene, CDR1 is SGHVS and CDR2 is FNYEAQ. CDR3 length: 21 residues. The ends lost 4 bases at V and 7 bases at J; junction bases unmatched: 25. CDR3 DNA sequence: TGTGCCAGCAGCTCGTCCACAGGGGGTGGACTAGCGGGAGCGGCCCCCTGGGAGCAGTACTTC. It codes for CASSSSTGGGLAGAAPWEQYF.

The chain has TRBV28 and TRBJ1-4; D not resolved. The germline V and J ends were trimmed by 4 bases and 8 bases, with 20 bases remaining between them. The CDR3 is 16 amino acids. Germline-derived CDR1 and CDR2 are MDHEN and SYDVKM. CDR3 bases: TGTGCCAGCAGTTCGATTCCACCCGAACGGAAGGAAAAACTGTTTTTT. It specifies CASSSIPPERKEKLFF.